This entry features one T cell receptor (beta chain) sequence. The antigen is undetermined. The PCR had 60 Vbeta and 13 Jbeta primers. The table came from immunoSEQ multiplex PCR; TCRdb's copy has only in-frame clones and leaves some out. The repertoire holds some 250,000 clones, with 82% as singletons. This record belongs to a study of cytomegalovirus exposure and HLA in healthy donors. Findings of the study overall: Earlier analysis yielded a pattern in which most TCR beta V segments were productive about 90% or about 30% of the time. For most subjects, TCR beta sequences were reported to predict HLA-A and HLA-B alleles with accuracy.

J gave up 3 bases and V 5 bases, and 6 bases lay outside the gene matches. The CDR3 loop spans 15 amino acids. From germline, CDR1 is SGHNT and CDR2 YENEEA. This chain connects TRBV11-3 to TRBJ2-5; 10 bases are a match to TRBD2. What was sequenced was PBMCs. The sequence derives from a woman between 40 and 50 years old in good health and CMV-seropositive. The CDR3: CASSPGLAGEETQYF. The CDR3 nucleotides are TGTGCCAGCAGCCCCGGGCTAGCGGGAGAAGAGACCCAGTACTTC. The variable domain in full, completed from reference TRBV11-3 and TRBJ2-5, reads EAGVVQSPRYKIIEKKQPVAFWCNPISGHNTLYWYLQNLGQGPELLIRYENEEAVDDSQLPKDRFSAERLKGVDSTLKIQPAELGDSAVYLCASSPGLAGEETQYFGPGTRLLVL.